This TCR beta chain comes out of a study of CD8 T cells in ankylosing spondylitis. TCRdb called the 5' RACE reads again in MiXCR, with one record for every CDR3 protein. The sample includes 200,000 to 250,000 distinct CDR3 sequences, around a tenth of them seen just once. The receptor comes from a male donor with ankylosing spondylitis or in good health (not recorded which). Material for sequencing was blood, either unsorted or a sorted T cell fraction (not recorded which).

CDR3 sequence (DNA): TGCAGTGCTCCTGCGGGGCTTAGGCCCTACAATGAGCAGTTCTTC. Translation: CSAPAGLRPYNEQFF. This sequence joins TRBV20-1 and TRBJ2-1, with TRBD2 as a possible D gene (6 bases). V was cut by 5 bases and J by 2 bases, with 16 bases left in between. CDR3 length equals 15 residues. Germline CDR1 is DFQATT and CDR2 is SNEGSKA (reference sequence).